This TCR beta chain came from a study of molecular identifiers for immune sequencing clone quantification. TCRdb re-derived calls from the PCR reads in MiXCR, one entry per CDR3 protein. The repertoire holds more than 550,000 distinct CDR3 sequences, roughly 25% seen once, with 0.78% in the top ten. This clonotype came up many times. As yet, its antigen is unknown. The ends lost 5 bases at V and 2 bases at J; junction bases unmatched: 5. Germline CDR1 DFQATT, CDR2 SNEGSKA (reference sequence). This CDR3 has 15 amino acids. General study results and limits: Over 98% of effector molecules, but under 1% in naive cells, were held by clones with more than 20 RNA copies.

This sequence was found in a human donor in good health. Some libraries in this study had Jurkat cell RNA spiked in. The sequenced material came from naive CD8+ T cells from blood, with Jurkat cell RNA spiked in. As to subset: FACS-sorted CD8+CD4-CCR7+CD45RA+ naive T cells. This chain joins TRBV20-1 and TRBJ2-3; 12 nucleotides match TRBD2. The CDR3 DNA follows: TGCAGTGCTTCTAGCGGGAGGGATTACACAGATACGCAGTATTTT. Protein: CSASSGRDYTDTQYF.